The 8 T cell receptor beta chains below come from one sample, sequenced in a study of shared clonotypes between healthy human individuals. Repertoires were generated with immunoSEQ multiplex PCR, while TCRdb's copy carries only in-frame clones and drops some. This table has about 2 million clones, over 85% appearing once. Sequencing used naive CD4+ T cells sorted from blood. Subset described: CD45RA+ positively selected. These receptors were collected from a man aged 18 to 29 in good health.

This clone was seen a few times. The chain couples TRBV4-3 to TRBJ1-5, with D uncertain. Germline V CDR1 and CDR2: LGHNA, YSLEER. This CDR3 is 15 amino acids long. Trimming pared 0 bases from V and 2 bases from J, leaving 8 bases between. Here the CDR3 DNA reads TGCGCCAGCAGCCAAGATTATCTGGGCAATCAGCCCCAGCATTTT. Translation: CASSQDYLGNQPQHF.

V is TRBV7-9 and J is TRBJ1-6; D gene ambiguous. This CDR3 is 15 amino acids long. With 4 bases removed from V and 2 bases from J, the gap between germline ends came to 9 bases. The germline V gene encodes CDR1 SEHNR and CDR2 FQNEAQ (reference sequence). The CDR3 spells CASSSQEPYNSPLHF. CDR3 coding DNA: TGTGCCAGCAGCTCGCAGGAGCCCTATAATTCACCCCTCCACTTT.

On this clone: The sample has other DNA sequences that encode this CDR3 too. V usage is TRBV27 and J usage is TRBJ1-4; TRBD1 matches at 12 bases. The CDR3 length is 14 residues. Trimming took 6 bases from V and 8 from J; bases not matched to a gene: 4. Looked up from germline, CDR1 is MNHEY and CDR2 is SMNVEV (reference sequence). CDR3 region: CASSPGTGGEKLFF. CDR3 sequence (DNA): TGTGCCAGCAGCCCCGGGACAGGGGGCGAAAAACTGTTTTTT.

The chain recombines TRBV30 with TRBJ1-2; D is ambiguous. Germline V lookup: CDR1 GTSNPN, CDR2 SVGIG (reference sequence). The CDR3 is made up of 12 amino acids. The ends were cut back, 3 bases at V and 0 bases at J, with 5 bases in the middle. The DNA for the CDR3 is TGTGCCTGGAGCCAGACTAACTATGGCTACACCTTC. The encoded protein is CAWSQTNYGYTF.

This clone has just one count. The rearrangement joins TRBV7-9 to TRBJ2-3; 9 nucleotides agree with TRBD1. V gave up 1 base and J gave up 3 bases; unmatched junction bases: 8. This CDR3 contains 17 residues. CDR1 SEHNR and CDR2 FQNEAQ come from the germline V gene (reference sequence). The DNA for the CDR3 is TGTGCCAGCAGCTTAGGCCTACGGGACAGGGCAACAGATACGCAGTATTTT. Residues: CASSLGLRDRATDTQYF. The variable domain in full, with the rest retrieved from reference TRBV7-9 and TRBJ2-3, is DTGVSQNPRHKITKRGQNVTFRCDPISEHNRLYWYRQTLGQGPEFLTYFQNEAQLEKSRLLSDRFSAERPKGSFSTLEIQRTEQGDSAMYLCASSLGLRDRATDTQYFGPGTRLTVL.

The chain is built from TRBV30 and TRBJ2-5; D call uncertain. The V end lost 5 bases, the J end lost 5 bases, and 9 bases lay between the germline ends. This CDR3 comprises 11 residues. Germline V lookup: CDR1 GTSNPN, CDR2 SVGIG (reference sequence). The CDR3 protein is CAWGTVETQYF. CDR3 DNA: TGTGCCTGGGGAACCGTTGAGACCCAGTACTTC.

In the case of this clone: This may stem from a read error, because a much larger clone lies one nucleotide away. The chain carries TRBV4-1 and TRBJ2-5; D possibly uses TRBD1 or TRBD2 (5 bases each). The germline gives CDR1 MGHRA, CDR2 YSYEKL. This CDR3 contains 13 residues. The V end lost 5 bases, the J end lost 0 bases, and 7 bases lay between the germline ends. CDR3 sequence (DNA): TGCGCCAGCAGCTGGGGGTACCAAGAGACCCAGTACTTC. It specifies CASSWGYQETQYF.

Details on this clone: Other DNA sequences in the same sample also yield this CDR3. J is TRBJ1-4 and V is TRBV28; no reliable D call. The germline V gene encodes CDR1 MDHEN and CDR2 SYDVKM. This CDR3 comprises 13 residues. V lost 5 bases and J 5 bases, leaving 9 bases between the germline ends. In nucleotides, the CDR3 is TGTGCCAGCAGTATCGGAGGGAATGAAAAACTGTTTTTT. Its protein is CASSIGGNEKLFF.